This TCR beta chain was sequenced in a study of blood T cell repertoires in COVID-19. Study-wide background: Samples representing acute and convalescent COVID-19 were sourced from the United States, Italy and Spain. T cells, B-cell-depleted T cells, or PBMCs supplied cDNA or gDNA.

While infection was still active, Seattle patients were enrolled and then followed longitudinally. V was cut by 7 bases and J by 7 bases, with 11 bases left in between. CDR1 is LNHDA and CDR2 is SQIVND in the germline V gene (reference sequence). This CDR3 has 12 residues. TCRdb's copy holds only in-frame clones and misses some; the assay was immunoSEQ multiplex PCR. This table holds some 70,000 clones, around 80% found once. The TCR was taken from a man aged 45-60 years with COVID-19, enrolled during active disease. Sequenced material: peripheral blood. The chain links TRBV19 to TRBJ1-5, with a weak D call TRBD1 (6 bases). CDR3 in amino acids: CASNEGGQPQHF. The DNA of the CDR3 is TGTGCCAGTAACGAAGGGGGACAGCCCCAGCATTTT.